This T cell receptor (beta chain) emerged from a study of CD8 T cells in Susac syndrome. The V and J ends lost 2 bases and 4 bases respectively, with 12 bases between them. The CDR3 is made up of 14 amino acids. Germline-derived CDR1 and CDR2 are MNHEY and SVGAGI. Reverse transcription of roughly 0.45 to 1 ug RNA was carried out with random hexamers. Across 54 Vbeta and 13 Jbeta, TCR beta CDR3 was amplified with immunoSEQ multiplex PCR. MiXCR was run by TCRdb on the immunoSEQ multiplex PCR reads, yielding one entry per CDR3 protein. The data contain 120,000 or so distinct CDR3 sequences, about 94% of them seen just once; the ten biggest clones take up around 0.12%. The sequenced target, TCR beta, came from blood CD8+ and CD4+ T cells. Each multiple sclerosis control was a treatment-naive patient with relapsing-remitting disease that was either stable or active. TEMRA cells underwent FACS enrichment and CD8+ and CD4+ T cells underwent negative isolation.

Sequencing was done on a sample of CD4+ T cells from PBMCs. The receptor comes from a human donor with multiple sclerosis. The V call is TRBV6-5, the J call TRBJ2-7; D is undetermined. Here the CDR3 reads CASSYRQGLYEQYF. CDR3 in DNA: TGTGCCAGCAGTTACAGGCAAGGATTATACGAGCAGTACTTC.